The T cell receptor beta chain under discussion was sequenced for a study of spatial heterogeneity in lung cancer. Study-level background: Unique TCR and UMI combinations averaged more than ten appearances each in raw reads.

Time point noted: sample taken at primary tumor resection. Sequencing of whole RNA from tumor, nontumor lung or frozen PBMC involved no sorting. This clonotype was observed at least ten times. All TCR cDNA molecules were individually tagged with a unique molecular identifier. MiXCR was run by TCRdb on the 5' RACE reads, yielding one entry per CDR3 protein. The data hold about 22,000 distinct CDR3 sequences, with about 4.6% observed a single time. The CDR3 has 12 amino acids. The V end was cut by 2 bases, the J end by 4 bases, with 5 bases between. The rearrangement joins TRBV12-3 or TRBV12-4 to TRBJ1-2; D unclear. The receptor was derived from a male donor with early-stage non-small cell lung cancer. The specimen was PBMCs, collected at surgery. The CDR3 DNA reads TGTGCCAGCAGTTTACTAGGCTATGGCTACACCTTC. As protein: CASSLLGYGYTF.